This T cell receptor (beta chain) was profiled in a study of T cell responses to AZD1222 COVID-19 vaccine. The repertoire was sequenced with immunoSEQ multiplex PCR; TCRdb's copy has only in-frame clones and lacks some. The table lists some 190,000 clones, 80% to 95% of them singletons. Trimming pared 6 bases from V and 4 bases from J, leaving 15 bases between. Per the germline V gene, CDR1 is LNHDA and CDR2 is SQIVND (reference sequence). The CDR3 loop spans 14 amino acids. The clonotype was recovered from an adult in good health. This chain links TRBV19 with TRBJ1-1, with a possible D match to TRBD1 (6 bases). The material was peripheral blood, obtained on day 0 of AZD1222 vaccination. The CDR3 coding sequence is TGTGCCAGTAGCCCGGACAGTTTTGCCACTGAAGCTTTCTTT. Residues: CASSPDSFATEAFF.